Shown below are 9 T cell receptor beta chains from a single sample sequenced in a study of blood T cell repertoires in COVID-19. Assay: immunoSEQ multiplex PCR; the TCRdb copy retains only in-frame clones and omits some. The profile covers about 150,000 clones, with about nine tenths appearing a single time and approximately 6.5% taken by the ten largest. What was sequenced was peripheral blood. All receptors come from an elderly man with acute or convalescent COVID-19.

Notes on this clone: Other DNA variants within this sample encode the same CDR3. The chain joins TRBV28 to TRBJ1-1; 7 bases are a match to TRBD1. Germline V gene lookup returns CDR1 MDHEN and CDR2 SYDVKM. This CDR3 contains 14 residues. After removal of 4 bases from V and 2 bases from J, the junction contained 4 bases not matched to a gene. As DNA, the CDR3 is TGTGCCAGCAGTTGGGGGACAGTTAACACTGAAGCTTTCTTT. Translation gives CASSWGTVNTEAFF.

The CDR3 loop is CASSVVVGRDSEAFF. The CDR3 DNA reads as TGTGCCAGCAGCGTAGTGGTGGGGAGAGACTCTGAAGCTTTCTTT. The genes are TRBV9 and TRBJ1-1; D not resolved. This CDR3 contains 15 residues. V lost 0 bases and J lost 6, with 15 bases in between. Germline CDR1 is SGDLS and CDR2 is YYNGEE.

The chain uses TRBV28 and TRBJ1-2; D call uncertain. Trimming pared 2 bases from V and 2 bases from J, leaving 12 bases between. The CDR3 totals 15 residues. CDR1 MDHEN and CDR2 SYDVKM come from the germline V gene. The CDR3 here is CASSLGGRANYGYTF. The CDR3, as DNA: TGTGCCAGCAGTTTAGGTGGGAGGGCGAACTATGGCTACACCTTC.

This chain joins TRBV6-4 and TRBJ1-6, with D possibly TRBD1 on 6 matching bases. CDR1 and CDR2 (germline): MRHNA, SNTAGT. V was trimmed by 6 bases and J by 9 bases, leaving 15 bases between them. This CDR3 has 14 amino acids. The CDR3 nucleotides read TGTGCCAGCAGACCACAGGGTCTGGGTTCACCCCTCCACTTT. Amino acids: CASRPQGLGSPLHF.

This sequence joins TRBV19 and TRBJ1-5; TRBD1 aligns across 7 bases. There are 13 residues in the CDR3. V shed 6 bases, J shed 5 bases, and the junction held 4 bases outside the gene matches. The V gene's germline CDR1 is LNHDA and CDR2 SQIVND (reference sequence). The CDR3 bases are TGTGCCAGTAGCCGGGACAGTCATCAGCCCCAGCATTTT. Residues: CASSRDSHQPQHF.

The rearrangement uses TRBV18 and TRBJ2-5; a weak D match, TRBD2 (6 bases). CDR1 is KGHSH and CDR2 is LQKENI in the germline V gene. V gave up 3 bases and J gave up 1 base, with 12 bases separating them. CDR3 length equals 15 residues. The chain's CDR3 is CASSPLLASQETQYF. The DNA of the CDR3 is TGTGCCAGCTCACCCCTTCTAGCGTCCCAAGAGACCCAGTACTTC. The whole variable domain, remainder taken from reference TRBV18 and TRBJ2-5, is NAGVMQNPRHLVRRRGQEARLRCSPMKGHSHVYWYRQLPEEGLKFMVYLQKENIIDESGMPKERFSAEFPKEGPSILRIQQVVRGDSAAYFCASSPLLASQETQYFGPGTRLLVL.

The chain carries TRBV6-5 and TRBJ2-5, with a possible D match to TRBD1 (8 bases). V shed 5 bases and J shed 4 bases, with 14 bases lying between them. Germline V gene sequence: CDR1 MNHEY, CDR2 SVGAGI. The CDR3 has 14 residues. The CDR3 is CASSTGGVGETQYF. For the CDR3, the DNA is TGTGCCAGCAGTACAGGGGGGGTTGGAGAGACCCAGTACTTC.

V and J are TRBV27 and TRBJ2-3; TRBD2 matches 10 bases. V was pared by 6 bases and J by 4 bases, with 10 bases of the junction left unmatched. The CDR3 contains 16 residues. The germline V gene encodes CDR1 MNHEY and CDR2 SMNVEV (reference sequence). This CDR3 is CASRKLAGERADTQYF. Written as DNA, the CDR3 is TGTGCCAGCAGGAAGCTAGCGGGAGAGAGGGCAGATACGCAGTATTTT.

The CDR3 nucleotides are TGCGCCAGCAGCTCCCGAGTTTGGGGGGAGGATTACAATGAGCAGTTCTTC. Residues: CASSSRVWGEDYNEQFF. The chain is built from TRBV5-1 and TRBJ2-1; maybe TRBD2 (6 bases). The CDR3 consists of 17 residues. Germline V CDR1 and CDR2: SGHRS, YFSETQ. Trimming left V 3 bases short and J 4 bases short, with 20 bases between.